This entry features one T cell receptor beta chain sequence. The data originate from a study of blood T cell repertoires in COVID-19. Turning to the study itself: From the United States, Italy and Spain came samples of acute and convalescent COVID-19. T cells, B-cell-depleted T cells, or PBMCs supplied cDNA or gDNA.

There are 13 residues in the CDR3. V gave up 2 bases and J gave up 1 base, with 6 bases separating them. The V gene's germline CDR1 is KGHSH and CDR2 LQKENI. Method: immunoSEQ multiplex PCR; TCRdb's copy keeps in-frame clones and lacks some. The sample records some 180,000 clones, more than 75% being singletons. The sequenced material came from peripheral blood. This receptor was identified in a man aged 35 to 55 with active or convalescent COVID-19. V gene TRBV18 combines with J gene TRBJ2-7; no firm D call. DNA for the CDR3: TGTGCCAGCTCACCAACGAGATCCTACGAGCAGTACTTC. This gives the protein CASSPTRSYEQYF.